This T cell receptor (beta chain) is drawn from a study of T-cell memory formation after mild COVID-19. For the study at large: There were largely donor-specific TCR clusters.

Remarks on this clonotype: Its antigen is undetermined.

General study points: Certain responding clones were present in pre-infection memory, suggesting participation of cross-reactive memory.

TCRdb reanalysed the 5' RACE reads using MiXCR and keeps one entry per CDR3 protein. Among about 350,000 distinct CDR3 sequences, approximately 15% were seen once, and the ten largest hold 20% to 25%. The CDR3 spans 12 residues. CDR1 MNHEY and CDR2 SVGEGT come from the germline V gene. Trimming took off 8 bases at V and 9 bases at J, with 14 bases between the two ends. The sample comprised PBMCs or a T cell subset sorted from them (not recorded which). The rearrangement links TRBV6-2 or TRBV6-3 to TRBJ1-5, with D unresolved. This TCR was sampled from a young man who had mild COVID-19 (a few samples of this study predate the infection). Cell type and time point are not known. CDR3 protein: CASQDRDGPQHF. In nucleotides, the CDR3 is TGTGCCAGCCAAGACCGGGATGGGCCCCAGCATTTT.